This entry lists 13 T cell receptor beta chains sequenced from one sample in a study of T cell responses to AZD1222 COVID-19 vaccine. Only in-frame clones appear in the TCRdb table, and some are missing; sequencing was by immunoSEQ multiplex PCR. The repertoire includes approximately 170,000 clones, around 88% of them detected once, and 11% sits in the top ten. The specimen comprised peripheral blood, sampled 28 days after the second AZD1222 dose. The receptor set was obtained from an adult who received the AZD1222 COVID-19 vaccine.

The chain uses TRBV6-1 and TRBJ1-5; D unclear. The V gene lost 7 bases and the J gene lost 4 bases, with 11 bases spanning the gap. This CDR3 has 13 residues. The germline V gene encodes CDR1 MNHNS and CDR2 SASEGT. The CDR3 sequence: CASMTGSNQPQHF. In nucleotides, the CDR3 is TGTGCCAGCATGACTGGTAGTAATCAGCCCCAGCATTTT.

The V call is TRBV5-4, the J call TRBJ1-4; D is undetermined. Germline V lookup: CDR1 SGHNT, CDR2 YYREEE (reference sequence). With 0 bases removed from V and 8 bases from J, the gap between germline ends came to 8 bases. The CDR3 is 13 amino acids. Here the CDR3 DNA reads TGTGCCAGCAGCTTGGCCCTAGAGGAAAAACTGTTTTTT. Translation: CASSLALEEKLFF.

This clone was counted between two and nine times. This sequence joins TRBV12-3 or TRBV12-4 and TRBJ1-2; D call uncertain. Trimming took 5 bases from V and 6 from J, leaving 13 bases between them. The CDR3 extends over 13 amino acids. CDR3 coding DNA: TGTGCCAGCAGTCGAAGGAGGGAGGATGGCTACACCTTC. This encodes CASSRRREDGYTF.

This clone was counted once. The CDR3 coding sequence is TGTGCCAGCAGTCCGGAGGGCAATCAGCCCCAGCATTTT. Its protein is CASSPEGNQPQHF. The chain carries TRBV27 and TRBJ1-5, with D hard to call. V was pared by 5 bases and J by 2 bases, with 7 bases between. The CDR3 sequence is 13 residues long. CDR1 is MNHEY and CDR2 is SMNVEV in the germline V gene (reference sequence).

The V call is TRBV2, the J call TRBJ2-7, with no clear D. Germline V gene data show CDR1 as SNHLY and CDR2 as FYNNEI. The CDR3 is 13 amino acids. Trimming stripped 1 base from V and 3 bases from J, with 7 bases between. CDR3 residues: CASSEGPSYEQYF. CDR3 nucleotides: TGTGCCAGCAGTGAAGGACCCAGCTACGAGCAGTACTTC.

The DNA for the CDR3 is TGTGCCAGCAGCTTAGGGACTAGCGGGGGGTTTGAGCAGTTCTTC. Protein: CASSLGTSGGFEQFF. This chain joins TRBV7-8 and TRBJ2-1; 14 positions agree with TRBD2. Germline trimming cut 1 base from V and 9 bases from J; bases unmatched to any gene: 2. Germline CDR1 reads SGHVS; CDR2 reads FQNEAQ. This CDR3 has 15 amino acids.

The chain combines TRBV7-2 with TRBJ1-3; 10 nucleotides line up with TRBD1. The ends lost 2 bases at V and 4 bases at J; junction bases unmatched: 2. CDR3 length: 15 residues. In germline, CDR1 is SGHTA, CDR2 FQGNSA. CDR3 sequence (DNA): TGTGCCAGCAGCTTATGGACAGGGGGGGGAAACACCATATATTTT. Protein: CASSLWTGGGNTIYF.

The chain carries TRBV23-1 and TRBJ1-6; 8 positions agree with TRBD1. TRBV23-1 counts as an open reading frame of uncertain function. The CDR3 totals 20 residues. The J segment lost 0 bases and the V segment lost 0 bases, leaving 10 bases of the junction unmatched. The CDR3: CASSQSGRDRTFSYNSPLHF. DNA of the CDR3: TGCGCCAGCAGTCAATCCGGCCGGGACAGGACCTTCTCCTATAATTCACCCCTCCACTTT.

The rearrangement links TRBV7-2 to TRBJ2-5, with D tentatively TRBD2 (6 bases). Trimming stripped 5 bases from V and 0 bases from J, with 13 bases between. Germline CDR1 is SGHTA and CDR2 is FQGNSA. The CDR3 covers 15 residues. CDR3: CASSAFGGDQETQYF. The CDR3 DNA is TGTGCCAGCAGCGCTTTCGGGGGAGACCAAGAGACCCAGTACTTC.

Only one count was recorded for this clone. The rearrangement joins TRBV7-6 to TRBJ1-3; D is uncertain. Germline V lookup: CDR1 SGHVS, CDR2 FNYEAQ. CDR3 size: 15 residues. Trimming cost V 2 bases and J 4 bases, with 12 bases left between them. CDR3 in amino acids: CASSLLEASGNTIYF. In DNA form, the CDR3 reads TGTGCCAGCAGCTTATTGGAGGCTTCCGGAAACACCATATATTTT.

The chain employs TRBV6-5 and TRBJ1-1; possible D gene TRBD1, 5 bases. Trimming cost V 0 bases and J 10 bases, with 12 bases left between them. This CDR3 contains 13 residues. In germline, CDR1 is MNHEY, CDR2 SVGAGI. The DNA for the CDR3 is TGTGCCAGCAGTTACTCGAGGGGAGTTGGAGCTTTCTTT. Translation gives CASSYSRGVGAFF.

This clone was seen once. The J gene is TRBJ1-5, the V gene TRBV18; 8 nucleotides align to TRBD1. V was pared by 5 bases and J by 6 bases, with 6 bases of the junction left unmatched. CDR3 length equals 14 residues. Germline CDR1 is KGHSH and CDR2 is LQKENI. The CDR3 region is CASSLGQGGQPQHF. CDR3 DNA: TGTGCCAGCTCATTAGGACAGGGCGGTCAGCCCCAGCATTTT.

The V call is TRBV19, the J call TRBJ2-3; 12 bases align to TRBD2. V lost 8 bases, J lost 2 bases, and 8 bases stayed unmatched. Looked up from germline, CDR1 is LNHDA and CDR2 is SQIVND (reference sequence). This CDR3 comprises 16 residues. The CDR3 nucleotides are TGTGCCAGTCTTACTACTAGCGGGGGGCACACAGATACGCAGTATTTT. This translates into CASLTTSGGHTDTQYF.